The 24 T cell receptor beta chains presented below share a single source sample, sequenced in a study of T cells in Graves' hyperthyroidism and ophthalmopathy. RNA transcripts were the template for amplifying TCR beta CDR3 regions. The primer set for the first-round RT-PCR of the TCR CDR3 was HTBI. TCRdb recomputed calls from the multiplex PCR reads with MiXCR, one row per CDR3 protein. The sample holds roughly 650,000 distinct CDR3 sequences, around 15% seen once. Sequences were obtained from blood. The origin of the receptors is a woman aged 40 to 50 with Graves' ophthalmopathy.

The genes are TRBV18 and TRBJ1-1; TRBD1 matches at 10 bases. Germline-derived CDR1 and CDR2 are KGHSH and LQKENI. J lost 4 bases, V lost 4 bases, and 15 bases had no gene match. The CDR3 has 18 residues. In nucleotides, the CDR3 is TGTGCCAGCTCACAAACTGCCGGGACAGGGGTCTCCGGCACTGAAGCTTTCTTT. It encodes CASSQTAGTGVSGTEAFF.

This clonotype was seen many times. The V gene is TRBV2, the J gene TRBJ2-3; TRBD1 is a possible D gene (5 bases). The ends were cut back, 7 bases at V and 6 bases at J, with 17 bases in the middle. The CDR3 totals 14 residues. Germline CDR1 is SNHLY and CDR2 is FYNNEI. DNA for the CDR3: TGTGCCAGCACTGCAATAGGGGATGGGGATACGCAGTATTTT. Translated, it gives CASTAIGDGDTQYF.

The rearrangement uses TRBV20-1 and TRBJ1-1, with unresolved D. The ends were cut back, 1 base at V and 2 bases at J, with 8 bases in the middle. Germline V gene lookup returns CDR1 DFQATT and CDR2 SNEGSKA (reference sequence). The CDR3 length is 13 residues. DNA for the CDR3: TGCAGTGCTAGAGGTGGGGATAACACTGAAGCTTTCTTT. The encoded protein is CSARGGDNTEAFF.

This chain uses TRBV3-1 with TRBJ1-2; D is uncertain. With 5 bases removed from V and 5 bases from J, the gap between germline ends came to 15 bases. Germline CDR1 reads LGHDT; CDR2 reads YNNKEL (reference sequence). The CDR3 totals 14 residues. The chain's CDR3 is CASSSSYPEYGYTF. In DNA form, the CDR3 reads TGTGCCAGCAGCTCCTCCTATCCAGAGTATGGCTACACCTTC. Together with reference TRBV3-1 and TRBJ1-2, the CDR3 gives the full variable domain: DTAVSQTPKYLVTQMGNDKSIKCEQNLGHDTMYWYKQDSKKFLKIMFSYNNKELIINETVPNRFSPKSPDKAHLNLHINSLELGDSAVYFCASSSSYPEYGYTFGSGTRLTVV.

This clonotype was detected a few times. This chain connects TRBV20-1 to TRBJ1-5, with 11 positions matching TRBD1. Germline assignment: CDR1 DFQATT and CDR2 SNEGSKA (reference sequence). This CDR3 has 17 amino acids. The V gene end was trimmed by 6 bases and the J gene end by 1 base; junction bases not matched to a gene: 11. Written as DNA, the CDR3 is TGCAGTGCGTCCGGACAGGGGGCTCCAGGGAGCAATCAGCCCCAGCATTTT. Its protein is CSASGQGAPGSNQPQHF.

This clonotype was detected many times. One end of the junction does not line up with germline, which may come from a read error. As DNA, the CDR3 is TGCAGTGATAGAACAGGGGAGCCATACAATGAGCAGTTCTTC. Translation: CSDRTGEPYNEQFF. The chain combines TRBV20-1 with TRBJ2-1, with 7 bases matching TRBD1. Germline V lookup: CDR1 DFQATT, CDR2 SNEGSKA (reference sequence). CDR3 length: 14 amino acids.

As to this clonotype: This may come from a read error, since a much larger clone is one base off. The rearrangement uses TRBV20-1 and TRBJ1-5; D unclear. CDR1 DFQATT and CDR2 SNEGSKA come from the germline V gene (reference sequence). The CDR3 has 14 residues. The CDR3 sequence is CSVRDAGSNQPQHF. The CDR3, as DNA: TGCAGTGTTAGAGATGCAGGAAGCAATCAGCCCCAGCATTTT.

Only a few counts were recorded for this clonotype. CDR3 in amino acids: CASSWGQDTGELFF. DNA for the CDR3: TGTGCCAGCAGCTGGGGACAGGACACCGGGGAGCTGTTTTTT. The chain links TRBV5-5 to TRBJ2-2, with 8 bases identical to TRBD1. Germline assignment: CDR1 SGHKS and CDR2 YYEKEE (reference sequence). V was clipped by 3 bases and J by 3 bases; unmatched bases: 1. The length of the CDR3 is 14 residues.

This clonotype came up many times. V gene TRBV13 combines with J gene TRBJ1-1; 8 nucleotides align to TRBD1. Trimming took 0 bases from V and 0 from J; bases not matched to a gene: 3. Germline CDR1 reads PRHDT; CDR2 reads FYEKMQ (reference sequence). The CDR3 spans 16 residues. The CDR3, as DNA: TGTGCCAGCAGCTTAGGCCAGGGGGCGTTGAACACTGAAGCTTTCTTT. The encoded protein is CASSLGQGALNTEAFF. Drawing the rest from reference TRBV13 and TRBJ1-1, the complete variable domain is AAGVIQSPRHLIKEKRETATLKCYPIPRHDTVYWYQQGPGQDPQFLISFYEKMQSDKGSIPDRFSAQQFSDYHSELNMSSLELGDSALYFCASSLGQGALNTEAFFGQGTRLTVV.

The chain has TRBV6-1 and TRBJ2-1; D gene uncertain. The V and J ends lost 5 bases and 6 bases respectively, with 11 bases between them. The CDR3 consists of 13 residues. Germline V gene data show CDR1 as MNHNS and CDR2 as SASEGT. The CDR3 reads CASSYGWGNEQFF. The CDR3 coding sequence is TGTGCCAGCAGTTATGGCTGGGGCAATGAGCAGTTCTTC.

The chain employs TRBV20-1 and TRBJ2-5; the match to TRBD2 covers 8 bases. The CDR3 length is 15 residues. Losses at the gene ends were 0 bases for V and 5 bases for J; bases not matched to a gene: 8. From germline, CDR1 is DFQATT and CDR2 SNEGSKA (reference sequence). This chain's CDR3 is CSARDPSGGGETQYF. CDR3 nucleotide sequence: TGCAGTGCTAGAGATCCGAGCGGGGGCGGCGAGACCCAGTACTTC.

V and J are TRBV27 and TRBJ1-6; D ambiguous. Germline CDR1 reads MNHEY; CDR2 reads SMNVEV (reference sequence). V was trimmed by 2 bases and J by 11 bases, leaving 10 bases between them. The CDR3 sequence is 13 residues long. CDR3 coding DNA: TGTGCCAGCAGTTTAGGTCGGGGTCCACCCCTCCACTTT. Amino acids: CASSLGRGPPLHF.

The rearrangement joins TRBV19 to TRBJ1-1; D gene ambiguous. Trimming took off 1 base at V and 3 bases at J, with 9 bases between the two ends. Germline V CDR1 and CDR2: LNHDA, SQIVND (reference sequence). This CDR3 contains 14 residues. CDR3 coding DNA: TGTGCCAGTAGTATAGGAACAGTTCACACTGAAGCTTTCTTT. As protein: CASSIGTVHTEAFF.

There are a few counts of this clonotype. This chain connects TRBV7-6 to TRBJ1-1, with D tentatively TRBD1 (6 bases). CDR1 is SGHVS, CDR2 FNYEAQ, per germline. The V end lost 1 base, the J end lost 5 bases, and 20 bases lay between the germline ends. This CDR3 is 17 amino acids long. CDR3 residues: CASSLGLPGQGGTEAFF. CDR3 nucleotide sequence: TGTGCCAGCAGCTTAGGTCTACCGGGACAAGGCGGGACTGAAGCTTTCTTT.

V gene TRBV5-6 combines with J gene TRBJ2-3; D may be TRBD1 (5 bases). In germline, CDR1 is SGHDT, CDR2 YYEEEE. This CDR3 contains 15 residues. The V gene lost 3 bases and the J gene lost 5 bases, with 16 bases spanning the gap. The CDR3 sequence is CASSSVDLRGDTQYF. Written as DNA, the CDR3 is TGTGCCAGCAGCTCGGTCGATTTAAGGGGAGATACGCAGTATTTT.

This chain uses TRBV19 with TRBJ1-6; TRBD1 is a possible D gene (6 bases). CDR1 and CDR2 from the germline V gene are LNHDA and SQIVND (reference sequence). CDR3 length: 14 amino acids. The CDR3 coding sequence is TGTGCTAGCTCCCCCGGACAGCCTTTGTCACCCCTCCACTTT. Protein sequence: CASSPGQPLSPLHF.

The J gene is TRBJ1-1, the V gene TRBV6-4; 8 nucleotides match TRBD1. This CDR3 has 16 residues. V dropped 7 bases and J dropped 5; count of bases not matched to a gene: 15. CDR1 is MRHNA and CDR2 is SNTAGT in the germline V gene. The CDR3 protein is CASKTRGTGGGTEAFF. The DNA of the CDR3 is TGTGCCAGCAAAACCAGAGGTACAGGGGGGGGTACTGAAGCTTTCTTT.

The table lists this clonotype with a few counts. This chain uses TRBV7-8 with TRBJ1-2; D is perhaps TRBD1 (6 bases). Germline loops: CDR1 SGHVS, CDR2 FQNEAQ. V was pared by 1 base and J by 8 bases, with 8 bases between. The CDR3 is made up of 12 amino acids. This CDR3 reads CASSLGTVGYTF. The CDR3 DNA sequence: TGTGCCAGCAGCTTAGGGACAGTCGGCTACACCTTC. The full variable domain, in which reference TRBV7-8 and TRBJ1-2 provide the parts outside the CDR3, is GAGVSQSPRYKVAKRGQDVALRCDPISGHVSLFWYQQALGQGPEFLTYFQNEAQLDKSGLPSDRFFAERPEGSVSTLKIQRTQQEDSAVYLCASSLGTVGYTFGSGTRLTVV.

This clonotype was detected ten times or more. The chain is built from TRBV30 and TRBJ2-4; possible D gene TRBD1, 6 bases. Trimming stripped 1 base from V and 1 base from J, with 8 bases between. The germline V gene has CDR1 GTSNPN and CDR2 SVGIG (reference sequence). This CDR3 is built from 14 residues. The DNA of the CDR3 is TGTGCCTGGAGTGGAGACAGGGCCAAAAACATTCAGTACTTC. It yields the protein CAWSGDRAKNIQYF. Variable domain in full (rest from reference TRBV30 and TRBJ2-4): SQTIHQWPATLVQPVGSPLSLECTVEGTSNPNLYWYRQAAGRGLQLLFYSVGIGQISSEVPQNLSASRPQDRQFILSSKKLLLSDSGFYLCAWSGDRAKNIQYFGAGTRLSVL.

Only a few counts were recorded for this clonotype. The V and J genes are TRBV20-1 and TRBJ2-1, with D possibly TRBD2 on 6 matching bases. Trimming stripped 2 bases from V and 2 bases from J, with 13 bases between. The CDR3 runs 15 residues. The germline V gene encodes CDR1 DFQATT and CDR2 SNEGSKA (reference sequence). The CDR3 DNA follows: TGCAGTGCTAGAACGTCAGGGAGGACCTACAATGAGCAGTTCTTC. Its protein is CSARTSGRTYNEQFF.

The genes are TRBV15 and TRBJ2-1; 9 bases agree with TRBD2. V was pared by 1 base and J by 6 bases, with 4 bases of the junction left unmatched. The germline CDR1 and CDR2 sequences are LNHNV and YYDKDF (reference sequence). There are 15 residues in the CDR3. CDR3 sequence (DNA): TGTGCCACCAGCAGAGCCAGCGGGGGGATCAATGAGCAGTTCTTC. This translates into CATSRASGGINEQFF. The complete variable domain, with remaining parts taken from reference TRBV15 and TRBJ2-1, reads DAMVIQNPRYQVTQFGKPVTLSCSQTLNHNVMYWYQQKSSQAPKLLFHYYDKDFNNEADTPDNFQSRRPNTSFCFLDIRSPGLGDTAMYLCATSRASGGINEQFFGPGTRLTVL.

V usage is TRBV20-1 and J usage is TRBJ2-3, with TRBD1 matching over 9 bases. The CDR3 has 14 amino acids. V lost 7 bases to trimming and J lost 2 bases; unmatched junction nucleotides: 7. CDR1 and CDR2 (germline): DFQATT, SNEGSKA (reference sequence). As DNA, the CDR3 is TGCAGTGTCGGGGACAGGGTGCCCACAGATACGCAGTATTTT. Translating it yields CSVGDRVPTDTQYF.

A few counts support this clonotype. The chain couples TRBV29-1 to TRBJ2-2; possible D gene TRBD1, 5 bases. Germline V lookup: CDR1 SQVTM, CDR2 ANQGSEA. V lost 7 bases to trimming and J lost 2 bases, with 11 bases between them. The CDR3 runs 13 residues. DNA of the CDR3: TGCAGCGCTAAAGACAGTAACACCGGGGAGCTGTTTTTT. This translates into CSAKDSNTGELFF.

This clonotype was counted only a few times. The rearrangement uses TRBV5-1 and TRBJ2-3; D may correspond to TRBD1 or TRBD2 (6 bases each). Trimming cost V 3 bases and J 6 bases, with 11 bases left between them. This CDR3 region has 13 residues. Germline CDR1 reads SGHRS; CDR2 reads YFSETQ. The CDR3, as DNA: TGCGCCAGCAGCTGGGGGGCGATGGATACGCAGTATTTT. It is translated as CASSWGAMDTQYF.